This T cell receptor beta chain was observed in a study of identifying expanded T cells in peripheral blood. Findings and caveats of the study: Across healthy donors, higher total template counts meant significantly greater roughly two-week count variance. About 1.2 clones differed between technical replicates, versus about 15 and 19 over time.

No infections or other immune events were documented during collection. The data were produced by immunoSEQ multiplex PCR, yet TCRdb's version contains in-frame clones alone and is incomplete. The sample lists more than 85,000 clones; around 88% were seen once. The CDR3 extends over 15 amino acids. V lost 2 bases, J lost 2 bases, and 5 bases stayed unmatched. CDR1 and CDR2 (germline): MRHNA, SNTAGT. With respect to this clone: Its antigen remains unknown.

Sequencing was performed on blood. This chain uses TRBV6-4 with TRBJ2-5; 7 bases align to TRBD1. This clonotype was sampled from a person aged 18-70 years in good health. The CDR3 spells CASSDGDRPQETQYF. The DNA for the CDR3 is TGTGCCAGCAGTGACGGGGACAGACCACAAGAGACCCAGTACTTC.